The 26 T cell receptor beta chains in this list originate from one sample, sequenced in a study of beta chain features in type 1 diabetes. Whole-study results and caveats: Shortening that was moderate but significant affected the TCRB CDR3s of Type 1 diabetes patients in all four CD4+ subsets.

Which antigens these TCRs recognize remains unknown. Expressed TCRB transcripts were sequenced because the entire RNA isolate underwent reverse transcription. Produced via immunoSEQ multiplex PCR; TCRdb's table is partial and in-frame only. Among around 250,000 clones listed, roughly 22% were seen once. What was sequenced was naive CD4+ T cells from blood. These receptors were obtained from a woman aged 40 to 50 with type 1 diabetes.

This clone occurred a few times. The chain uses TRBV5-4 and TRBJ1-1, with TRBD1 identical over 10 bases. The V segment lost 4 bases and the J segment 5 bases; nucleotides outside the gene matches: 8. Per germline, CDR1 SGHNT and CDR2 YYREEE (reference sequence). The length of the CDR3 is 15 residues. The CDR3 coding sequence is TGTGCCAGCAGCCATCCGGGACAGGGGAGTACTGAAGCTTTCTTT. Residues: CASSHPGQGSTEAFF. Full variable domain (rest looked up from reference TRBV5-4 and TRBJ1-1): ETGVTQSPTHLIKTRGQQVTLRCSSQSGHNTVSWYQQALGQGPQFIFQYYREEENGRGNFPPRFSGLQFPNYSSELNVNALELDDSALYLCASSHPGQGSTEAFFGQGTRLTVV.

This clone was picked up a small number of times. The CDR3 sequence: CASSSPSGTGSYNEQFF. The CDR3 DNA follows: TGTGCCAGCAGCTCCCCATCCGGGACAGGCTCCTACAATGAGCAGTTCTTC. The rearrangement links TRBV13 to TRBJ2-1, with 8 bases aligning to TRBD1. V gave up 4 bases and J gave up 0 bases; unmatched junction bases: 8. CDR3 size: 17 residues. Germline V gives CDR1 PRHDT, CDR2 FYEKMQ (reference sequence). Full variable domain (missing parts from reference TRBV13 and TRBJ2-1): AAGVIQSPRHLIKEKRETATLKCYPIPRHDTVYWYQQGPGQDPQFLISFYEKMQSDKGSIPDRFSAQQFSDYHSELNMSSLELGDSALYFCASSSPSGTGSYNEQFFGPGTRLTVL.

The rearrangement links TRBV7-8 to TRBJ2-6; 7 positions match TRBD1. This CDR3 comprises 16 residues. The germline V gene encodes CDR1 SGHVS and CDR2 FQNEAQ. Trimming cost V 2 bases and J 3 bases; bases outside gene matches: 4. In DNA, the CDR3 is TGTGCCAGCAGCTTATATACAGGGGTTGGGGCCAACGTCCTGACTTTC. Residues: CASSLYTGVGANVLTF.

This clone has only a few counts. The chain combines TRBV14 with TRBJ1-2; D is uncertain. V gave up 0 bases and J gave up 5 bases, with 10 bases separating them. The germline V gene encodes CDR1 SGHDN and CDR2 FVKESK. This CDR3 is 14 amino acids long. The CDR3 reads CASSQDRRWYGYTF. The CDR3 DNA reads as TGTGCCAGCAGCCAAGACAGGAGGTGGTATGGCTACACCTTC.

This chain uses TRBV5-1 with TRBJ2-5; D gene uncertain. Germline CDR1 reads SGHRS; CDR2 reads YFSETQ. The V end was cut by 3 bases, the J end by 5 bases, with 11 bases between. The CDR3 length is 13 residues. CDR3 loop: CASSWSPGETQYF. In nucleotides, the CDR3 is TGCGCCAGCAGCTGGAGCCCCGGGGAGACCCAGTACTTC.

V is TRBV30 and J is TRBJ1-2; 7 nucleotides match TRBD1. Trimming removed 3 bases from V and 4 bases from J; junction bases left unmatched: 5. Germline CDR1 GTSNPN, CDR2 SVGIG (reference sequence). The CDR3 is made up of 13 amino acids. CDR3 protein: CAWSGDRLYGYTF. For the CDR3, the DNA is TGTGCCTGGAGCGGGGACAGACTCTATGGCTACACCTTC.

This clone was counted between two and nine times. The sample contains more than one DNA sequence encoding this CDR3. The chain couples TRBV18 to TRBJ2-1; 10 bases align to TRBD1. The CDR3 is 13 amino acids. V lost 3 bases to trimming and J lost 8 bases; unmatched junction nucleotides: 1. CDR1 is KGHSH, CDR2 LQKENI, per germline. CDR3 DNA: TGTGCCAGCTCACCCGGGACAGGGGATGAGCAGTTCTTC. Protein product: CASSPGTGDEQFF.

The chain combines TRBV28 with TRBJ1-4, with 7 bases matching TRBD1. The germline V gene has CDR1 MDHEN and CDR2 SYDVKM. This CDR3 has 12 amino acids. V was clipped by 4 bases and J by 7 bases; unmatched bases: 0. The CDR3 DNA sequence: TGTGCCAGCAGTTCAGGGGGTGAAAAACTGTTTTTT. It translates to CASSSGGEKLFF.

The CDR3 nucleotides are TGTGCCAGCAGTTCCCCGGGACAGGTCGCCACAGATACGCAGTATTTT. Amino acids: CASSSPGQVATDTQYF. V is TRBV28 and J is TRBJ2-3; 8 nucleotides agree with TRBD1. V was clipped by 4 bases and J by 2 bases; unmatched bases: 8. Looked up from germline, CDR1 is MDHEN and CDR2 is SYDVKM. The CDR3 is 16 residues long.

This rearrangement joins TRBV6-5 to TRBJ2-1; 11 nucleotides line up with TRBD2. V shed 6 bases, J shed 2 bases, and the junction held 3 bases outside the gene matches. Per germline, CDR1 MNHEY and CDR2 SVGAGI. The CDR3 spans 15 residues. The CDR3: CASRLTSGAYNEQFF. The CDR3 DNA sequence: TGTGCCAGCAGGCTGACTAGCGGGGCCTACAATGAGCAGTTCTTC.

The chain uses TRBV7-2 and TRBJ1-1; a possible D gene is TRBD1 (6 bases). CDR1 and CDR2 (germline): SGHTA, FQGNSA. The V end lost 6 bases, the J end lost 1 base, and 18 bases lay between the germline ends. CDR3 length: 16 residues. CDR3 in DNA: TGTGCCAGCAGTGACAGGTGGCAGAGGAAGAACACTGAAGCTTTCTTT. It translates to CASSDRWQRKNTEAFF.

This clone came up a few times. The rearrangement uses TRBV27 and TRBJ2-7; 7 nucleotides line up with TRBD2. Germline assignment: CDR1 MNHEY and CDR2 SMNVEV (reference sequence). The ends lost 5 bases at V and 6 bases at J; junction bases unmatched: 10. The CDR3 runs to 14 residues. The CDR3 reads CASSREVVAGEQYF. The CDR3 region has the DNA TGTGCCAGCAGTCGGGAGGTGGTGGCAGGCGAGCAGTACTTC.

This clone was counted only a few times. The chain links TRBV27 to TRBJ2-7, with TRBD1 matching over 12 bases. The CDR3 covers 16 residues. The junction had 14 bases not matched to a gene; V was cut back by 8 bases and J by 6 bases. CDR1 and CDR2 (germline): MNHEY, SMNVEV (reference sequence). Here the CDR3 DNA reads TGTGCCAGCGGCCTTTTTATGGGACAGGGGGCCCTCGAGCAGTACTTC. Protein sequence: CASGLFMGQGALEQYF.

The chain employs TRBV30 and TRBJ2-2; 7 bases match TRBD1. Germline CDR1 and CDR2: GTSNPN and SVGIG (reference sequence). The CDR3 totals 14 residues. The V gene end was trimmed by 3 bases and the J gene end by 0 bases; junction bases not matched to a gene: 1. The DNA for the CDR3 is TGTGCCTGGAGAGGGACAGCGAACACCGGGGAGCTGTTTTTT. This codes for CAWRGTANTGELFF.

This clone has a handful of counts. The CDR3 nucleotides read TGTGCCTGGAGTCCTGCCGAGGCTAGCGGGAGGGCCTATGAGACCCAGTACTTC. Protein sequence: CAWSPAEASGRAYETQYF. This chain joins TRBV30 and TRBJ2-5; 12 positions agree with TRBD2. CDR1 is GTSNPN, CDR2 SVGIG, per germline (reference sequence). The trim removed 2 bases at V and 5 bases at J, leaving 15 bases unmatched. This CDR3 is built from 18 residues.

This chain links TRBV14 with TRBJ2-1, with D perhaps TRBD2 (5 bases). CDR1 SGHDN and CDR2 FVKESK come from the germline V gene. The CDR3 totals 14 residues. Trimming took off 0 bases at V and 11 bases at J, with 14 bases between the two ends. Written as DNA, the CDR3 is TGTGCCAGCAGCCAAGATATTATAAGGGAGCAGCAGTTCTTC. Translating it yields CASSQDIIREQQFF.

The rearrangement joins TRBV19 to TRBJ2-4; D is possibly TRBD1 (5 bases). This CDR3 is 11 amino acids long. Germline loops: CDR1 LNHDA, CDR2 SQIVND (reference sequence). The CDR3 protein is CAAGRGNIQYF. The CDR3, as DNA: TGTGCAGCAGGGCGAGGAAACATTCAGTACTTC.

The chain couples TRBV4-3 to TRBJ1-5, with D hard to call. V was trimmed by 0 bases and J by 4 bases, leaving 4 bases between them. CDR1 LGHNA and CDR2 YSLEER come from the germline V gene. There are 13 residues in the CDR3. The CDR3 DNA follows: TGCGCCAGCAGCCAAGACGGGAATCAGCCCCAGCATTTT. Translation gives CASSQDGNQPQHF.

The V call is TRBV7-9, the J call TRBJ2-3; 11 nucleotides match TRBD2. J lost 11 bases, V lost 5 bases, and 3 bases had no gene match. Germline V lookup: CDR1 SEHNR, CDR2 FQNEAQ (reference sequence). This CDR3 has 12 residues. CDR3 residues: CASSLTSGGQYF. The DNA for the CDR3 is TGTGCCAGCAGCCTCACTAGCGGGGGGCAGTATTTT.

A few counts support this clone. The chain employs TRBV5-1 and TRBJ1-1; 9 bases line up with TRBD1. Germline V gives CDR1 SGHRS, CDR2 YFSETQ. Losses at the gene ends were 2 bases for V and 4 bases for J; bases not matched to a gene: 3. This CDR3 contains 14 residues. CDR3 DNA: TGCGCCAGCAGCTTACCACAGGGGGCCACTGAAGCTTTCTTT. Amino acids: CASSLPQGATEAFF.

The rearrangement links TRBV5-1 to TRBJ2-5, with D possibly being TRBD2 (5 bases). V was shortened by 7 bases and J by 4 bases, with 17 bases between the two germline ends. CDR1 SGHRS and CDR2 YFSETQ come from the germline V gene. CDR3 length equals 14 residues. CDR3 protein: CASSLTDSGETQYF. The DNA of the CDR3 is TGCGCCAGCTCCCTTACGGACTCGGGAGAGACCCAGTACTTC.

In this sample, this clone turned up a few times. The V gene is TRBV4-1, the J gene TRBJ2-1; D perhaps matches TRBD1 (5 bases). The germline CDR1 and CDR2 sequences are MGHRA and YSYEKL. The CDR3 covers 15 residues. Trimming stripped 0 bases from V and 4 bases from J, with 10 bases between. The CDR3 is CASSQEYRNYNEQFF. DNA for the CDR3: TGCGCCAGCAGCCAAGAGTACAGGAATTACAATGAGCAGTTCTTC.

The chain links TRBV30 to TRBJ2-7; 7 bases match TRBD2. V gave up 2 bases and J gave up 2 bases; unmatched junction bases: 3. CDR1 is GTSNPN, CDR2 SVGIG, per germline (reference sequence). The CDR3 covers 13 residues. CDR3 bases: TGTGCCTGGAGTCGGGGAGGGGCCTACGAGCAGTACTTC. Translated, it gives CAWSRGGAYEQYF.

V is TRBV2 and J is TRBJ2-3, with a possible D match to TRBD2 (5 bases). V was shortened by 4 bases and J by 0 bases, with 8 bases between the two germline ends. This CDR3 has 14 amino acids. The germline gives CDR1 SNHLY, CDR2 FYNNEI. The DNA for the CDR3 is TGTGCCAGCAGTGCCGGACTGAGCACAGATACGCAGTATTTT. Its protein is CASSAGLSTDTQYF.

This chain connects TRBV9 to TRBJ1-1; the D gene is possibly TRBD1 (6 bases). With 0 bases removed from V and 1 base from J, the gap between germline ends came to 10 bases. In germline, CDR1 is SGDLS, CDR2 YYNGEE. The CDR3 is 15 amino acids. Here the CDR3 DNA reads TGTGCCAGCAGCGTAGCTCTGGGGGCGAACACTGAAGCTTTCTTT. This gives the protein CASSVALGANTEAFF. The variable domain in full, with the rest retrieved from reference TRBV9 and TRBJ1-1, is DSGVTQTPKHLITATGQRVTLRCSPRSGDLSVYWYQQSLDQGLQFLIQYYNGEERAKGNILERFSAQQFPDLHSELNLSSLELGDSALYFCASSVALGANTEAFFGQGTRLTVV.

In this sample, this clone turned up a few times. The chain has TRBV28 and TRBJ1-6; no reliable D call. CDR1 is MDHEN, CDR2 SYDVKM, per germline. The CDR3 contains 13 residues. Trimming stripped 4 bases from V and 10 bases from J, with 11 bases between. The CDR3 DNA is TGTGCCAGCAGTTCGTCCAGAACATCACCCCTCCACTTT. Its translation: CASSSSRTSPLHF.